Listed below are T cell receptor beta chains from one sample, sequenced in a study of blood T cell repertoires in COVID-19. Profiling relied on immunoSEQ multiplex PCR, and the TCRdb table lists in-frame clones only, not all of them. The data show about 89,000 clones, 80% seen once. What was sequenced was peripheral blood. The receptors shown here come from a woman over 75 with acute or convalescent COVID-19. The CDR3 runs from the conserved cysteine through the conserved F or W. A D gene is named only where the DNA matches it firmly. Clone size is stated in some rows and not others, as once, few, many or a class when expanded.

V: TRBV9; J: TRBJ2-2; size: -; D: -; DNA: TGTGCCAGCAGCGTAGGACAGTACACCGGGGAGCTGTTTTTT; CDR3: CASSVGQYTGELFF
V: TRBV19; J: TRBJ2-5; size: -; D: TRBD2; DNA: TGTGCCAGTAGTATGGGCAGCGGGGGGGCCCGAGAGACCCAGTACTTC; CDR3: CASSMGSGGARETQYF
V: TRBV12-3/TRBV12-4; J: TRBJ1-5; size: -; D: -; DNA: TGTGCCAGCAGTTTATCATTTCAGCCCCAGCATTTT; CDR3: CASSLSFQPQHF
V: TRBV19; J: TRBJ1-2; size: -; D: -; DNA: TGTGCCAGTAGTATAACTCCGGCTAACTATGGCTACACCTTC; CDR3: CASSITPANYGYTF
V: TRBV30; J: TRBJ2-7; size: few; D: -; DNA: TGTGCCTGGAGTGTTTGGTTAGAAAAGCAGTACTTC; CDR3: CAWSVWLEKQYF
V: TRBV19; J: TRBJ2-1; size: -; D: -; DNA: TGTGCCAGTAGTATAACATGGGGAGGCTACAATGAGCAGTTCTTC; CDR3: CASSITWGGYNEQFF
V: TRBV2; J: TRBJ2-4; size: -; D: -; DNA: TGTGCCAGCAGTGATGTCCATGGCAGGGGAGCCAAAAACATTCAGTACTTC; CDR3: CASSDVHGRGAKNIQYF
V: TRBV6-6; J: TRBJ1-3; size: -; D: TRBD1; DNA: TGTGCCAGCAGACCGGGACAGGGTCGGAACACCATATATTTT; CDR3: CASRPGQGRNTIYF
V: TRBV5-6; J: TRBJ1-5; size: few; D: -; DNA: TGTGCCAGCACCCTCGAAGGCCGCGGGCCCCAGCATTTT; CDR3: CASTLEGRGPQHF
V: TRBV7-8; J: TRBJ1-5; size: -; D: -; DNA: TGTGCCAGCAGCTTAGGTGCAGGGGTGGATCAGCCCCAGCATTTT; CDR3: CASSLGAGVDQPQHF
V: TRBV21-1; J: TRBJ2-4; size: once; D: -; DNA: TGTGCCAGCATCATAATACAAGAAGGAGGAACCAAAAACATTCAGTACTTC; CDR3: CASIIIQEGGTKNIQYF
V: TRBV6-1; J: TRBJ1-4; size: -; D: -; DNA: TGTGCCAGCAGTGAAGGACAGGCAACTAATGAAAAACTGTTTTTT; CDR3: CASSEGQATNEKLFF
V: TRBV6-5; J: TRBJ1-1; size: -; D: -; DNA: TGTGCCAGCAGTTGGATTGGAGCAAACACTGAAGCTTTCTTT; CDR3: CASSWIGANTEAFF
V: TRBV7-2; J: TRBJ2-2; size: -; D: -; DNA: TGTGCCAGCAGACAACAGCTGAACACCGGGGAGCTGTTTTTT; CDR3: CASRQQLNTGELFF
V: TRBV6-5; J: TRBJ1-2; size: -; D: TRBD1; DNA: TGTGCCAGCAGTTACCGAGACAGGGGAGGTGGCTACACCTTC; CDR3: CASSYRDRGGGYTF
V: TRBV7-9; J: TRBJ2-1; size: -; D: TRBD1; DNA: TGTGCCAGCAGCACGAGGGGGCAGGGAAACAATGAGCAGTTCTTC; CDR3: CASSTRGQGNNEQFF
V: TRBV5-1; J: TRBJ1-1; size: -; D: -; DNA: TGCGCCAGCACTCAATCGAACGGAGTGAACACTGAAGCTTTCTTT; CDR3: CASTQSNGVNTEAFF
V: TRBV20-1; J: TRBJ2-1; size: -; D: -; DNA: TGCAGTGCTAGTTGGGAGGGGGAGAAGAGGTTCTTC; CDR3: CSASWEGEKRFF
V: TRBV4-1; J: TRBJ2-5; size: -; D: TRBD2; DNA: TGCGCCAGCAGCCAAGGATCTCCGGGGGGATCCCAAGAGACCCAGTACTTC; CDR3: CASSQGSPGGSQETQYF
V: TRBV4-1; J: TRBJ2-5; size: -; D: TRBD1; DNA: TGCGCCAGCAGCCAAGATGGCGACAGGGGGCTGAGAGAGACCCAGTACTTC; CDR3: CASSQDGDRGLRETQYF
V: TRBV2; J: TRBJ2-1; size: -; D: TRBD1; DNA: TGTGCCAGCAGGTTCTTCCCTTACGGGGACAGGGCTAACAATGAGCAGTTCTTC; CDR3: CASRFFPYGDRANNEQFF
V: TRBV6-6; J: TRBJ1-5; size: -; D: -; DNA: TGTGCCAGCAGTCGTAACAGGGTTAGCAATCAGCCCCAGCATTTT; CDR3: CASSRNRVSNQPQHF
V: TRBV7-8; J: TRBJ2-5; size: -; D: TRBD1; DNA: TGTGCCAGCAGCTTAGCCGGGACAGGGGAAGAGACCCAGTACTTC; CDR3: CASSLAGTGEETQYF
V: TRBV24-1; J: TRBJ2-1; size: -; D: -; DNA: TGTGCCACCAGTGAAGCAGGGGTTAACTACAATGAGCAGTTCTTC; CDR3: CATSEAGVNYNEQFF
V: TRBV6-5; J: TRBJ2-3; size: -; D: -; DNA: TGTGCCAGCAACTACCAGGGTTCCTCACATACGCAGTATTTT; CDR3: CASNYQGSSHTQYF
V: TRBV30; J: TRBJ2-1; size: -; D: TRBD2; DNA: TGTGCCTGGAGTAAGGAGCGGGGGGGCTCTAGCTCCTACAATGAGCAGTTCTTC; CDR3: CAWSKERGGSSSYNEQFF
V: TRBV19; J: TRBJ1-2; size: -; D: -; DNA: TGTGCCAGTAGTACCCAGGGAGGCGGCTACACCTTC; CDR3: CASSTQGGGYTF
V: TRBV2; J: TRBJ2-5; size: -; D: TRBD2; DNA: TGTGCCAGCGAGTATAGCGGGAGGCAGACCCAGTACTTC; CDR3: CASEYSGRQTQYF
V: TRBV19; J: TRBJ1-6; size: once; D: -; DNA: TGTGCCAGTACTCCCGAAAGGTCCGGGTCTCTCCACTTT; CDR3: CASTPERSGSLHF
V: TRBV5-6; J: TRBJ1-5; size: -; D: -; DNA: TGTGCCAGCAGCTTATTTCATACAGGGTTTCCTCAGCCCCAGCATTTT; CDR3: CASSLFHTGFPQPQHF
V: TRBV5-1; J: TRBJ2-7; size: -; D: -; DNA: TGCGCCAGCAGCTTGGTCGGGGACTACGAGCAGTACTTC; CDR3: CASSLVGDYEQYF
V: TRBV5-1; J: TRBJ2-2; size: -; D: TRBD1; DNA: TGCGCCAGCAGCTCCGGGACAGGGGTGCCCGGGGAGCTGTTTTTT; CDR3: CASSSGTGVPGELFF
V: TRBV6-2/TRBV6-3; J: TRBJ1-5; size: -; D: -; DNA: TGTGCCAGCAGTTACATCAGGGCTGATCAGCCCCAGCATTTT; CDR3: CASSYIRADQPQHF
V: TRBV2; J: TRBJ2-3; size: once; D: TRBD1; DNA: TGTGCCAGCAGCAAGGACAGGGGCACAGATACGCAGTATTTT; CDR3: CASSKDRGTDTQYF
V: TRBV10-1; J: TRBJ2-4; size: once; D: -; DNA: TGCGCCAGCAGTGGCCGACAGCGTCTAGCCAAAAACATTCAGTACTTC; CDR3: CASSGRQRLAKNIQYF
V: TRBV27; J: TRBJ1-6; size: -; D: TRBD1; DNA: TGTGCCAGCAGTTGGGGGGACAGGAATTCACCCCTCCACTTT; CDR3: CASSWGDRNSPLHF
V: TRBV6-5; J: TRBJ2-7; size: -; D: TRBD2; DNA: TGTGCCAGCAGAATGACTAGCGGGAGGGCCTACGAGCAGTACTTC; CDR3: CASRMTSGRAYEQYF
V: TRBV7-2; J: TRBJ2-5; size: -; D: TRBD2; DNA: TGTGCCAGCAGCTTAGAGCTAGCGGGAGGAGGCGAGACCCAGTACTTC; CDR3: CASSLELAGGGETQYF
V: TRBV6-5; J: TRBJ2-3; size: -; D: TRBD1; DNA: TGTGCCAGCAGTTCCAGGACCAGGGGGCTAAATACGCAGTATTTT; CDR3: CASSSRTRGLNTQYF
V: TRBV6-4; J: TRBJ1-5; size: -; D: -; DNA: TGTGCCAGCACAAATCAGCCCCAGCATTTT; CDR3: CASTNQPQHF
V: TRBV19; J: TRBJ2-1; size: -; D: TRBD2; DNA: TGTGCCAGTAGTATAAGCGCGTCTAGCGGGGGGGCAGACAATGAGCAGTTCTTC; CDR3: CASSISASSGGADNEQFF
V: TRBV3-1/TRBV3-2; J: TRBJ1-3; size: -; D: -; DNA: TGTGCCAGCAGCCAACCACTACCCAGGGCGAACACCATATATTTT; CDR3: CASSQPLPRANTIYF
V: TRBV30; J: TRBJ2-1; size: -; D: -; DNA: TGTGCCTGGAGATCCCTAGTCTATGAGCAGTTCTTC; CDR3: CAWRSLVYEQFF
V: TRBV4-2; J: TRBJ2-2; size: -; D: -; DNA: TGTGCCAGCAGCCAAGAAAGACTAGCGAACACCGGGGAGCTGTTTTTT; CDR3: CASSQERLANTGELFF
V: TRBV6-6; J: TRBJ2-7; size: -; D: -; DNA: TGTGCCAGCAGTCGAACCGGGACTTCTACCTACGAGCAGTACTTC; CDR3: CASSRTGTSTYEQYF
V: TRBV7-2; J: TRBJ2-3; size: -; D: TRBD2; DNA: TGTGCCAGCAGCTTAGACCTGACAAGCGGGGGGGCCGTAGATACGCAGTATTTT; CDR3: CASSLDLTSGGAVDTQYF
V: TRBV6-6; J: TRBJ2-3; size: -; D: -; DNA: TGTGCCAGCACCAGCCTCGGTGGGGCATCAGATACGCAGTATTTT; CDR3: CASTSLGGASDTQYF
V: TRBV18; J: TRBJ1-1; size: -; D: -; DNA: TGTGCCAGCTCACCACGATACAGGGCTGACACTGAAGCTTTCTTT; CDR3: CASSPRYRADTEAFF
V: TRBV5-5; J: TRBJ2-7; size: -; D: TRBD2; DNA: TGTGCCAGCAGCTTGGTTGGGGGGTCGAGCGGGGCCTCCAGCTCCTACGAGCAGTACTTC; CDR3: CASSLVGGSSGASSSYEQYF